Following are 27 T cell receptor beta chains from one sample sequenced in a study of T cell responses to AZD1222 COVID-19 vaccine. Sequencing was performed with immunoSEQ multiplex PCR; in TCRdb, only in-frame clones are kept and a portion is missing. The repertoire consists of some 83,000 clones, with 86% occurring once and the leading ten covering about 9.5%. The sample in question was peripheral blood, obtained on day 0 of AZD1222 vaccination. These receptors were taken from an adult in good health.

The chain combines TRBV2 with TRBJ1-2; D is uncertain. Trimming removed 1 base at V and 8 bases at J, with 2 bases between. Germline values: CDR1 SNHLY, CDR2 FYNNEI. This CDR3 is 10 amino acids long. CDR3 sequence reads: CASSEGGYTF. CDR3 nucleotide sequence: TGTGCCAGCAGTGAAGGAGGCTACACCTTC.

The CDR3 spells CAWGKGQGFAYNSPLHF. CDR3 DNA: TGTGCCTGGGGCAAGGGACAGGGGTTCGCCTATAATTCACCCCTCCACTTT. The chain uses TRBV30 and TRBJ1-6, with 10 bases fitting TRBD1. J lost 2 bases, V lost 5 bases, and 9 bases had no gene match. The CDR3 runs 17 residues. Germline loops: CDR1 GTSNPN, CDR2 SVGIG (reference sequence).

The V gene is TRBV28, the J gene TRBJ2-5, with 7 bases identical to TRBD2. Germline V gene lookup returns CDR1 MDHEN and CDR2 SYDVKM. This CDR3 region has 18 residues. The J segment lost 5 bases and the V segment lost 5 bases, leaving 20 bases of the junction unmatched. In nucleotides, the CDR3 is TGTGCCAGCAGTGGGGGGGTGGGCAGTCACCTGTCCAGGGAGACCCAGTACTTC. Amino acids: CASSGGVGSHLSRETQYF.

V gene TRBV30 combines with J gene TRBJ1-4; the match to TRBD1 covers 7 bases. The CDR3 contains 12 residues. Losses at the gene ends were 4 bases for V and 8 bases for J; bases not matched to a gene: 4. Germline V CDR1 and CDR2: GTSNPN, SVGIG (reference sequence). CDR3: CAWTGGEEKLFF. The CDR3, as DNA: TGTGCCTGGACAGGGGGTGAGGAAAAACTGTTTTTT.

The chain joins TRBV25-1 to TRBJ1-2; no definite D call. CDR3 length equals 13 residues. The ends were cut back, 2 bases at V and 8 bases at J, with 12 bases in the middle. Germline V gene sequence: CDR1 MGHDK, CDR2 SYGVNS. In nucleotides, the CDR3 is TGTGCCAGCAGTGAAGCAGGTCGGCGCGGCTACACCTTC. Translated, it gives CASSEAGRRGYTF.

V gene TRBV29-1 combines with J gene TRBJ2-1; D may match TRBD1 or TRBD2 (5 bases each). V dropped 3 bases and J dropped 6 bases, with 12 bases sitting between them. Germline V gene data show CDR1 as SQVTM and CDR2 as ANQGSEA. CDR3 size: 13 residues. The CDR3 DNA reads TGCAGCGTTGAGGGCCTGAGGGGCAATGAGCAGTTCTTC. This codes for CSVEGLRGNEQFF.

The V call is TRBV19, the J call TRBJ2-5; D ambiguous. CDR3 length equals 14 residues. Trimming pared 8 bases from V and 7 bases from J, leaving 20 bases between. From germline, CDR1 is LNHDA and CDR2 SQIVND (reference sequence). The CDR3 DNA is TGTGCCAGTTCTCCTGGCTTCGGTTCTGGGACCCAGTACTTC. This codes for CASSPGFGSGTQYF.

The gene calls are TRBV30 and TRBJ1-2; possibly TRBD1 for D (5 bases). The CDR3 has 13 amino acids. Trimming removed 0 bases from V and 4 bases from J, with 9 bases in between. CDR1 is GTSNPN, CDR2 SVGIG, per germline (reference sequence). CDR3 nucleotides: TGTGCCTGGAGTGTACCTGGGACCTATGGCTACACCTTC. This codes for CAWSVPGTYGYTF.

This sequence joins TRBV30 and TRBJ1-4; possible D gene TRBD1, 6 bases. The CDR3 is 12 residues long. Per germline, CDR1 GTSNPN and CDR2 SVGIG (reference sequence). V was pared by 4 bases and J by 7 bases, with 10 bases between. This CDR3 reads CAWKGGGEKLFF. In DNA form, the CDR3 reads TGTGCCTGGAAGGGGGGGGGTGAAAAACTGTTTTTT.

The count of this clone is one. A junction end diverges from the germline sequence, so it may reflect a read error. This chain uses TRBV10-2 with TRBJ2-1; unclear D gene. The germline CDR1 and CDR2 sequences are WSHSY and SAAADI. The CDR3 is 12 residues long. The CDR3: CARSGPYNEQFF. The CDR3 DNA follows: TGCGCCCGCAGTGGCCCCTACAATGAGCAGTTCTTC.

Written as DNA, the CDR3 is TGTGCCAGCACGGGACTATTCCGGGAGACCCAGTACTTC. Its protein is CASTGLFRETQYF. The chain joins TRBV6-5 to TRBJ2-5; 7 bases line up with TRBD2. V was pared by 7 bases and J by 5 bases, with 7 bases of the junction left unmatched. The CDR3 sequence is 13 residues long. Germline CDR1 reads MNHEY; CDR2 reads SVGAGI.

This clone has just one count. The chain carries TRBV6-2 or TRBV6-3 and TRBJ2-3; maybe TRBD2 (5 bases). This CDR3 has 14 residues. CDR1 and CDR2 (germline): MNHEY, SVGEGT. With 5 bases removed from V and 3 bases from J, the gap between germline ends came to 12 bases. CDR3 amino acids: CASSRGSVTDTQYF. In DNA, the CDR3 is TGTGCCAGCAGTCGGGGTAGCGTTACAGATACGCAGTATTTT.

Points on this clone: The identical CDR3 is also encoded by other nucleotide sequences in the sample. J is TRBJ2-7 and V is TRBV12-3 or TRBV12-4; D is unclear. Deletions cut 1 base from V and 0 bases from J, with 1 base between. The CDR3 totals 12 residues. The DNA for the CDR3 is TGTGCCAGCAGTTTAGGCTCCTACGAGCAGTACTTC. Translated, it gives CASSLGSYEQYF.

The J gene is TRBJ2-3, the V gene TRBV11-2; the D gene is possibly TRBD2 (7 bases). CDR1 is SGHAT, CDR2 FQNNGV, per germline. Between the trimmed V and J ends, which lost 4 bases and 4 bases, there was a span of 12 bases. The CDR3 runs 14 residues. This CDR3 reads CASSSGGGPDTQYF. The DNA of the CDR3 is TGTGCCAGCAGCTCTGGGGGGGGGCCAGATACGCAGTATTTT.

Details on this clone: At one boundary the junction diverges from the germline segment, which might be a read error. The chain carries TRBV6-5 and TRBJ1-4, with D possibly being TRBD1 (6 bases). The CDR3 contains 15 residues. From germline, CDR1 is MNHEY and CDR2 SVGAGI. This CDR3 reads CAGSYFTGSDEKLFF. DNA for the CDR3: TGTGCCGGCAGTTACTTTACAGGGTCGGATGAAAAACTGTTTTTT.

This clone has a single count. This CDR3 is CASSKGGSNQPQHF. The CDR3 coding sequence is TGTGCCAGCAGTAAGGGGGGATCCAATCAGCCCCAGCATTTT. This chain connects TRBV2 to TRBJ1-5; tentatively, D is TRBD1 (6 bases). CDR3 size: 14 residues. Germline V gene sequence: CDR1 SNHLY, CDR2 FYNNEI. V was trimmed by 5 bases and J by 3 bases, leaving 11 bases between them.

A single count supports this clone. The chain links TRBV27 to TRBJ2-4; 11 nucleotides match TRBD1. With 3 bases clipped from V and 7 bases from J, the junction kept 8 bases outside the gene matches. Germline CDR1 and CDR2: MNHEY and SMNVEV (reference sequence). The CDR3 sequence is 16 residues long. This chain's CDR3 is CASSLDRGHIGNIQYF. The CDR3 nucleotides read TGTGCCAGCAGTTTGGACAGGGGGCATATCGGGAACATTCAGTACTTC.

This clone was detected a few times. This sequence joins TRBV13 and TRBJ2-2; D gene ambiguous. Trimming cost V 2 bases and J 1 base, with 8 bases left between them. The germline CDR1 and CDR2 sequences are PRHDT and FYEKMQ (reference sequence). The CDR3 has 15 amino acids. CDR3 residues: CASSLWALNTGELFF. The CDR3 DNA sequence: TGTGCCAGCAGCTTATGGGCACTGAACACCGGGGAGCTGTTTTTT.

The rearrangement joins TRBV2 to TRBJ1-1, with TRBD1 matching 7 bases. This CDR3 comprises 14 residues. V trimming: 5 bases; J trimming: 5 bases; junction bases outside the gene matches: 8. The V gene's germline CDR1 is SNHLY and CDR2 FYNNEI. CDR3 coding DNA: TGTGCCAGCAGTCTGACAGGGCGAGATACTGAAGCTTTCTTT. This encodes CASSLTGRDTEAFF.

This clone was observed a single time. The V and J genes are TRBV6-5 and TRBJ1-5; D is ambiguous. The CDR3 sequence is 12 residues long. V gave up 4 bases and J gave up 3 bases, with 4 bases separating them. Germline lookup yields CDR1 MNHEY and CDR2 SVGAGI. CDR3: CASSSFNQPQHF. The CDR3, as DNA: TGTGCCAGCAGTTCCTTCAATCAGCCCCAGCATTTT.

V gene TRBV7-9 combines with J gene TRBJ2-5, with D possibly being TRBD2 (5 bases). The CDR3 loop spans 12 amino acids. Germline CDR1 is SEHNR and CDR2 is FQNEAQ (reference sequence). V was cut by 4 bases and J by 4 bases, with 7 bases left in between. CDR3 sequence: CASSYEGETQYF. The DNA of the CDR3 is TGTGCCAGCAGCTATGAGGGAGAGACCCAGTACTTC.

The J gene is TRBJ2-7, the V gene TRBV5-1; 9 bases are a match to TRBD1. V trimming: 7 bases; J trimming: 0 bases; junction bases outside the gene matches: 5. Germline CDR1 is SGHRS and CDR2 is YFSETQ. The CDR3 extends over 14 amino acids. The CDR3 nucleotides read TGCGCCAGCCGGGGGACAGGGCTCTCCTACGAGCAGTACTTC. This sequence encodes CASRGTGLSYEQYF.

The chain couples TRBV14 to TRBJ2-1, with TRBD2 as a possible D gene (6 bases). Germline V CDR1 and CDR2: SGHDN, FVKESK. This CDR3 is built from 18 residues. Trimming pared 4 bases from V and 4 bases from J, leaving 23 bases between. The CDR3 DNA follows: TGTGCCAGCAGCCCCTTACGTGGGCGGGAAACGAATTACAATGAGCAGTTCTTC. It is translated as CASSPLRGRETNYNEQFF.

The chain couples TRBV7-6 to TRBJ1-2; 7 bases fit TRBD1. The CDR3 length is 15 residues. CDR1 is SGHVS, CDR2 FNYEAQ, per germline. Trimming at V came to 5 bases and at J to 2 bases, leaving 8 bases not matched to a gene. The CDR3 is CASSRGDRENYGYTF. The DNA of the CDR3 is TGTGCCAGCAGCCGGGGCGACAGGGAGAACTATGGCTACACCTTC.

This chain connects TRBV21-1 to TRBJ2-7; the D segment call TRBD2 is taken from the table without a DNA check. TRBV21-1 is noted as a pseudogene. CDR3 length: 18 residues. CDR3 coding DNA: TGTGCCAGCAGCAAAGCTGTCCGACTAGCGAACCCTTCCTACGAGCAGTACTTC. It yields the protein CASSKAVRLANPSYEQYF.

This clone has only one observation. The CDR3 region has the DNA TGTGCCAGCAGCCAGCGTAGCGGTGGAACCGGGGAGCTGTTTTTT. Residues: CASSQRSGGTGELFF. The chain employs TRBV3-1 (or the pseudogene TRBV3-2) and TRBJ2-2; maybe TRBD2 (6 bases). Per the germline V gene, CDR1 is LGHDT and CDR2 is YNNKEL (reference sequence). V gave up 3 bases and J gave up 5 bases, with 13 bases separating them. This CDR3 has 15 amino acids.

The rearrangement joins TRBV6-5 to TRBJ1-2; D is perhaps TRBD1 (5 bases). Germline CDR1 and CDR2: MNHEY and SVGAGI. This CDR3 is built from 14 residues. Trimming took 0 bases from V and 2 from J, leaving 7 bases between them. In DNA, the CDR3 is TGTGCCAGCAGTTACTCACAGGAGAACTATGGCTACACCTTC. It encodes CASSYSQENYGYTF.